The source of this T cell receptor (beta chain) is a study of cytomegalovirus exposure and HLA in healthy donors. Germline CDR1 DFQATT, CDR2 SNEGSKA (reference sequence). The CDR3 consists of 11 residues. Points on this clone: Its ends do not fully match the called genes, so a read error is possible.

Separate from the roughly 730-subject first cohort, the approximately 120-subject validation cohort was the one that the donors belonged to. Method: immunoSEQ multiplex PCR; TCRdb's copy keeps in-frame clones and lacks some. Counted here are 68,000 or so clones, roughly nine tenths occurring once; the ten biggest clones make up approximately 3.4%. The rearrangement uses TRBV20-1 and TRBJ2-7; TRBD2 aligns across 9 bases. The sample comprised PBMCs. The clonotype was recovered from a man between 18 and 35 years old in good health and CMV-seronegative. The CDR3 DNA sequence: TGCAGTGCTAGACCCGCGACTAGCGGCCTCTGG. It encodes CSARPATSGLW.